This TCR beta chain was retrieved from a study of cytomegalovirus exposure and HLA in healthy donors. Study context: Among the roughly 370 genotyped donors, approximately 81% were placed in the Caucasian-associated ancestry cluster. Regarding the study as a whole: In a later analysis, at a false discovery rate of 0.05, about 17,000 TCR beta sequences matched HLA alleles. Analysis was carried out at a later point, and it linked a missense DCLRE1C variant to TCR beta V- and J-gene trimming.

As concerns this clone: Its antigen remains unknown.

60 Vbeta and 13 Jbeta primers were used in PCR. The assay was immunoSEQ multiplex PCR, and TCRdb's table has in-frame clones only and misses some. The sample has 150,000 to 200,000 clones; approximately 78% are singletons. CDR1 is MGHRA and CDR2 is YSYEKL in the germline V gene. V was pared by 1 base and J by 6 bases, with 16 bases between. The CDR3 is 17 amino acids. The sequenced sample consisted of PBMCs. The chain combines TRBV4-1 with TRBJ1-6; tentatively, D is TRBD1 (6 bases). This receptor was obtained from a male donor in good health and CMV-seronegative. The CDR3 DNA sequence: TGCGCCAGCAGCCAAGTGGCCGGCGGGGGGCCTAATTCACCCCTCCACTTT. Its protein is CASSQVAGGGPNSPLHF.